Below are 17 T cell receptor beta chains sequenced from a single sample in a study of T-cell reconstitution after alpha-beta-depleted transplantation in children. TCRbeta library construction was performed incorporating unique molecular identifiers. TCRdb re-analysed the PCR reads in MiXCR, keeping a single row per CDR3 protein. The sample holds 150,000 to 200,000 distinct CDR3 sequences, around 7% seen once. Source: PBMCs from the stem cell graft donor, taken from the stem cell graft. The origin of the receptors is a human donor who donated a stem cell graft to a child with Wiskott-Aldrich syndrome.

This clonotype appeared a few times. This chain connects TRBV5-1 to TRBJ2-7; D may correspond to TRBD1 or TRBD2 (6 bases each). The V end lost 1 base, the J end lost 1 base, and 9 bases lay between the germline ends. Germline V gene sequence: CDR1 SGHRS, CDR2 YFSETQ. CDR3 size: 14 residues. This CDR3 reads CASSLKGGSYEQYF. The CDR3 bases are TGCGCCAGCAGCTTGAAGGGGGGTTCCTACGAGCAGTACTTC. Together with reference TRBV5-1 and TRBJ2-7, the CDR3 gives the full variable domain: KAGVTQTPRYLIKTRGQQVTLSCSPISGHRSVSWYQQTPGQGLQFLFEYFSETQRNKGNFPGRFSGRQFSNSRSEMNVSTLELGDSALYLCASSLKGGSYEQYFGPGTRLTVT.

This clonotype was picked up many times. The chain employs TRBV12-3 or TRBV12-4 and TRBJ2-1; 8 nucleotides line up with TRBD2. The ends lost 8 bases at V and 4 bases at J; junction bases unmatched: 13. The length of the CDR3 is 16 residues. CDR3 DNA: TGTGCCAGCTCTGGAGCGGGAGAGAGAGGATACAATGAGCAGTTCTTC. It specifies CASSGAGERGYNEQFF.

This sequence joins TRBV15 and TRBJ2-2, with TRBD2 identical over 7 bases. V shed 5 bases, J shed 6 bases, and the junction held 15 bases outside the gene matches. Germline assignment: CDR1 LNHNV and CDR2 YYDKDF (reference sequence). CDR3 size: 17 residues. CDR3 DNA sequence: TGTGCCACCAGCCCCATTGGGGGGGTCAGGGAGCCCGGGGAGCTGTTTTTT. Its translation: CATSPIGGVREPGELFF.

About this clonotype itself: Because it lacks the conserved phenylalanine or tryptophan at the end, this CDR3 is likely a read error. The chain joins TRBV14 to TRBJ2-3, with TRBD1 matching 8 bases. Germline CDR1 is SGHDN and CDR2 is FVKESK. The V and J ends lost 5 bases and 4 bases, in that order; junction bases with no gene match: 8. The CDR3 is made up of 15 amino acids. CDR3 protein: CASSKGQGLPDTQYL. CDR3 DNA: TGTGCCAGCAGCAAAGGACAGGGTTTACCAGATACGCAGTATTTA.

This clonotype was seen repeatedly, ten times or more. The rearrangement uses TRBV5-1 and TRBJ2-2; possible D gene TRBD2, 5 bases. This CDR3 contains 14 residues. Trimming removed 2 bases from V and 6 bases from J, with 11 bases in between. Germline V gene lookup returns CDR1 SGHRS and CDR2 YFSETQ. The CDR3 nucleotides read TGCGCCAGCAGCTTTGACGGCGGGCCCGGGGAGCTGTTTTTT. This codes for CASSFDGGPGELFF.

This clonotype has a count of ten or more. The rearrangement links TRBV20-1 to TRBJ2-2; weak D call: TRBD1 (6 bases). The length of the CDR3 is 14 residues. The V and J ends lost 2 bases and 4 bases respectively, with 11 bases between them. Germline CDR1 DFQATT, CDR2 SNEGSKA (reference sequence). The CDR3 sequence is CSARFARGTGELFF. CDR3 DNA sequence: TGCAGTGCTAGATTCGCCAGGGGCACCGGGGAGCTGTTTTTT.

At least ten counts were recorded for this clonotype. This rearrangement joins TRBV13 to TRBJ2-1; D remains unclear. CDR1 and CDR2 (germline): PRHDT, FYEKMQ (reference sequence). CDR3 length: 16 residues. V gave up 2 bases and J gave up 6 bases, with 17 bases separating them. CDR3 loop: CASSLSSPGTPNEQFF. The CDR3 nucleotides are TGTGCCAGCAGCTTATCTTCACCCGGAACTCCCAATGAGCAGTTCTTC.

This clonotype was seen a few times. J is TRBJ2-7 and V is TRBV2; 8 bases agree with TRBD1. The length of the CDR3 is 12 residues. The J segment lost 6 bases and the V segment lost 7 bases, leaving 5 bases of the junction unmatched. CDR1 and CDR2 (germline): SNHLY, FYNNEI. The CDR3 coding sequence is TGTGCCAGCACTAACACAGGGGGCGAGCAGTACTTC. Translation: CASTNTGGEQYF.

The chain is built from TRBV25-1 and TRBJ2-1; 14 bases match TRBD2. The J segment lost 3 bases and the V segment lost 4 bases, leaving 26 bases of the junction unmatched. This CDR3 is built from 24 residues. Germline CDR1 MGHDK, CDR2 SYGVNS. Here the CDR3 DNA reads TGTGCCAGCAGTGGGGAACGGACTAGCGGGGGGAGACCTACTTCTAACTGGGGCTACAATGAGCAGTTCTTC. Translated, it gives CASSGERTSGGRPTSNWGYNEQFF.

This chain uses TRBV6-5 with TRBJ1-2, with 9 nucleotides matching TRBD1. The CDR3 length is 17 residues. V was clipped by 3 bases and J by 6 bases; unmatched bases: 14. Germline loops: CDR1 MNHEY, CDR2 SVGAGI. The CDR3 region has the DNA TGTGCCAGCAGTTATTCCGGGACAGGGAGCGACCTTGATGGCTACACCTTC. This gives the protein CASSYSGTGSDLDGYTF.

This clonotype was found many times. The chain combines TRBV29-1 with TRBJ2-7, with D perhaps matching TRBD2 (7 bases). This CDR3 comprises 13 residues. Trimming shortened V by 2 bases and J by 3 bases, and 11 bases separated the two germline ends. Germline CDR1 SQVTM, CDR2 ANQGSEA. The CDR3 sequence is CSVERGGSYEQYF. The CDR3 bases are TGCAGCGTTGAAAGGGGGGGCAGCTACGAGCAGTACTTC.

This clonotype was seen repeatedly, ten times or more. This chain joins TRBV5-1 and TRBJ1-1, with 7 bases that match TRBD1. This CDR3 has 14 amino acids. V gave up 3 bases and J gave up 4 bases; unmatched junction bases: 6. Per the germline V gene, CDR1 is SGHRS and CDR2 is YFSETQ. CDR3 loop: CASSWGNRGTEAFF. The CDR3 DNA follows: TGCGCCAGCAGCTGGGGAAACAGGGGCACTGAAGCTTTCTTT.

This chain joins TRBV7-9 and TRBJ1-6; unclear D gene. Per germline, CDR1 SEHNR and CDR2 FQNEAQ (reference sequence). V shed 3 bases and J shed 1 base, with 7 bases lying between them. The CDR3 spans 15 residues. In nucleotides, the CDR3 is TGTGCCAGCAGCTTGGCTGGGTCCTATAATTCACCCCTCCACTTT. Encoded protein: CASSLAGSYNSPLHF.

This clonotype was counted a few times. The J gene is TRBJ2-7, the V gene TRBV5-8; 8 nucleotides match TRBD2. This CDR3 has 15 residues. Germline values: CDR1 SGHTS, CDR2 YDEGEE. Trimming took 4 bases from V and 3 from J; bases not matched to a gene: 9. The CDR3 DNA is TGTGCCAGCAGCCCTGAACAGGGACTAGTCTACGAGCAGTACTTC. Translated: CASSPEQGLVYEQYF.

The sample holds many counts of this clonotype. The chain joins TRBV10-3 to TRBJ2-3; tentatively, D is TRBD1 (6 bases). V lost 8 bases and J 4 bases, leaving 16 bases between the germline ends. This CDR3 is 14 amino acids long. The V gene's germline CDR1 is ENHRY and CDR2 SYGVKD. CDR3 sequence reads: CAISKGQGPDTQYF. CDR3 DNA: TGTGCCATCTCAAAGGGGCAGGGGCCAGATACGCAGTATTTT.

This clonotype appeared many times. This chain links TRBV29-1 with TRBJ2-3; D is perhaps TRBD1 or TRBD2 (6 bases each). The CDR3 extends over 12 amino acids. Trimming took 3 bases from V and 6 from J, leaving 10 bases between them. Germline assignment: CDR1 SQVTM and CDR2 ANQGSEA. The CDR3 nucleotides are TGCAGCGTTGATGGGGGGCAGGATACGCAGTATTTT. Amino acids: CSVDGGQDTQYF.

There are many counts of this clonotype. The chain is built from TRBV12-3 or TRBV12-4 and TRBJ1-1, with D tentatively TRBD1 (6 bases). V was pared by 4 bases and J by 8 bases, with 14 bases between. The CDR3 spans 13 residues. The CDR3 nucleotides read TGTGCCAGCAGTTCAAGCCGCGACAGGGAAGCTTTCTTT. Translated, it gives CASSSSRDREAFF.